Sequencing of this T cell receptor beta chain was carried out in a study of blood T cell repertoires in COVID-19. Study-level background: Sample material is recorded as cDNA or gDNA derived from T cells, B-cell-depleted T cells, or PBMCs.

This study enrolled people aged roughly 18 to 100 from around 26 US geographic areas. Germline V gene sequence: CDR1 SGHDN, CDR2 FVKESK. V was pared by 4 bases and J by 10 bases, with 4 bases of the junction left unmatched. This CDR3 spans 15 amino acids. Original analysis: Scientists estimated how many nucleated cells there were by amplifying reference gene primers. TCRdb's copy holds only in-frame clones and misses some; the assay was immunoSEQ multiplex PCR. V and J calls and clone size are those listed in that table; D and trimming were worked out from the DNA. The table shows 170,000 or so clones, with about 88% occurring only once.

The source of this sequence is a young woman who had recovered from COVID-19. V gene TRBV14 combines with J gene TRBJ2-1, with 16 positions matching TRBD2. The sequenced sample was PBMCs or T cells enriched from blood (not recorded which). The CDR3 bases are TGTGCCAGCAGCCCGGGACTAGCGGGAGGGGACGAGCAGTTCTTC. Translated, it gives CASSPGLAGGDEQFF. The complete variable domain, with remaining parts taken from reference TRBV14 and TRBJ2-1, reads EAGVTQFPSHSVIEKGQTVTLRCDPISGHDNLYWYRRVMGKEIKFLLHFVKESKQDESGMPNNRFLAERTGGTYSTLKVQPAELEDSGVYFCASSPGLAGGDEQFFGPGTRLTVL.